This T cell receptor beta chain was profiled in a study of tumor-infiltrating lymphocytes in primary liver carcinoma. The investigators made TCR beta cDNA from approximately 510 ng total RNA, using a constant-region primer. Modified slightly, ARM-PCR produced TCR beta libraries over three nested multiplex PCR rounds. Both of the initial two PCR rounds ran for approximately 11 cycles and employed TRBV1-TRBV30 forward primers alongside a C-beta reverse primer. Each CDR3 protein is one row after TCRdb ran MiXCR on the multiplex PCR reads. The sample holds about 97,000 distinct CDR3 sequences, about 67% seen once. Taking about 18-32 mg of unsorted bulk tissue, the authors co-extracted RNA and DNA. The germline V gene has CDR1 SGHNT and CDR2 YENEEA. The germline V and J ends were trimmed by 5 bases and 5 bases, with 14 bases remaining between them. This CDR3 is 14 amino acids long.

The TCR was taken from a woman between 55 and 75 years old with primary liver carcinoma and hepatitis B virus infection. Material: liver tumor tissue from sampling region 2. Subset here: tumor region T2, inferior pole. The chain couples TRBV11-3 to TRBJ2-3; D possibly corresponds to TRBD1 (5 bases). Here the CDR3 DNA reads TGTGCCAGCAGCCATCGAACAGGCCTAGATACGCAGTATTTT. Translation gives CASSHRTGLDTQYF.